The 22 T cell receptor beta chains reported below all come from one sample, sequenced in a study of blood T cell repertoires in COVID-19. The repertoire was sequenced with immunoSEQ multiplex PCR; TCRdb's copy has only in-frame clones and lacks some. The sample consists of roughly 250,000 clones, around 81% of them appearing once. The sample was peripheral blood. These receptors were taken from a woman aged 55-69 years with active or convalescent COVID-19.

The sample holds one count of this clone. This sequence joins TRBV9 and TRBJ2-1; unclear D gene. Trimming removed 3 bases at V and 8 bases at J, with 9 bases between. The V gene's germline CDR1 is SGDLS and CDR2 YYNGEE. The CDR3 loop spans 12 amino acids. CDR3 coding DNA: TGTGCCAGCAGCGCATCGTTAGATGAGCAGTTCTTC. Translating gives CASSASLDEQFF.

CDR3 sequence reads: CASSHRGTEAFF. The CDR3 DNA follows: TGTGCCAGCAGCCACAGGGGCACTGAAGCTTTCTTT. The chain has TRBV11-3 and TRBJ1-1; TRBD1 matches at 7 bases. V lost 5 bases, J lost 4 bases, and 1 base stayed unmatched. In germline, CDR1 is SGHNT, CDR2 YENEEA. This CDR3 is 12 amino acids long.

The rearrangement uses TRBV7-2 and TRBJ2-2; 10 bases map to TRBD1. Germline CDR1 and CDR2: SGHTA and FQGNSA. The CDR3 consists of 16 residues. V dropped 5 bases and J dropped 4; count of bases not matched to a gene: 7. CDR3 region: CASSPGGTGVTGELFF. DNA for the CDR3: TGTGCCAGCAGCCCCGGCGGGACAGGGGTCACCGGGGAGCTGTTTTTT.

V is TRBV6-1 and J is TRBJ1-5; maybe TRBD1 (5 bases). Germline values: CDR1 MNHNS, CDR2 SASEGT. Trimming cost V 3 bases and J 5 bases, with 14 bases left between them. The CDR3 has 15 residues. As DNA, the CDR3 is TGTGCCAGCAGTGACACAGGTGGGGTATATCAGCCCCAGCATTTT. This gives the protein CASSDTGGVYQPQHF.

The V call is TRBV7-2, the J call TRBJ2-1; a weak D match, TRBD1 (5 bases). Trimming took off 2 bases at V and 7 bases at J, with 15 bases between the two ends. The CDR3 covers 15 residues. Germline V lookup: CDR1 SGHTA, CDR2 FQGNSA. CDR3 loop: CASSLLRTLWNEQFF. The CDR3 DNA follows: TGTGCCAGCAGCTTACTTAGGACATTGTGGAATGAGCAGTTCTTC. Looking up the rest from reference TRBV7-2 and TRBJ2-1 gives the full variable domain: GAGVSQSPSNKVTEKGKDVELRCDPISGHTALYWYRQSLGQGLEFLIYFQGNSAPDKSGLPSDRFSAERTGGSVSTLTIQRTQQEDSAVYLCASSLLRTLWNEQFFGPGTRLTVL.

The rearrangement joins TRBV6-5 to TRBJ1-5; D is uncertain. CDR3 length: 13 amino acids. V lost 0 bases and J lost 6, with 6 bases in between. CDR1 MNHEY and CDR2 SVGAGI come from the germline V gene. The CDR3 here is CASSYSSVQPQHF. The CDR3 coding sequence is TGTGCCAGCAGTTACTCGAGCGTTCAGCCCCAGCATTTT.

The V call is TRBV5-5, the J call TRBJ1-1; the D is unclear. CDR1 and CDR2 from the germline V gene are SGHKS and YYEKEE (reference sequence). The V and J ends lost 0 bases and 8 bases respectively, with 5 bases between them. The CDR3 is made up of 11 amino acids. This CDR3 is CASSLVLEAFF. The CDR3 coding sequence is TGTGCCAGCAGCTTGGTCCTAGAAGCTTTCTTT.

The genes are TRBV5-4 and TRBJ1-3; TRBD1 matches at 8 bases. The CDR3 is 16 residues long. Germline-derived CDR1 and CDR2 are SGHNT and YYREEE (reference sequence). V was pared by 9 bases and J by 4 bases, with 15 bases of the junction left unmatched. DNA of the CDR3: TGTGCCACCAACCAACTGGACAGGGCTAGCGGAAACACCATATATTTT. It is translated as CATNQLDRASGNTIYF. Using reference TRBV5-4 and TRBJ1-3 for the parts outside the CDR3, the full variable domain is ETGVTQSPTHLIKTRGQQVTLRCSSQSGHNTVSWYQQALGQGPQFIFQYYREEENGRGNFPPRFSGLQFPNYSSELNVNALELDDSALYLCATNQLDRASGNTIYFGEGSWLTVV.

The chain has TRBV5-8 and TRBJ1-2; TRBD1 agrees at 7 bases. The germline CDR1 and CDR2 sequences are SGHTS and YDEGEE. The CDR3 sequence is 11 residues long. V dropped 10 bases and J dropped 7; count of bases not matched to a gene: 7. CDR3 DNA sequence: TGTGCCGTACAGGGGTTTACTGGCTACACCTTC. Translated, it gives CAVQGFTGYTF.

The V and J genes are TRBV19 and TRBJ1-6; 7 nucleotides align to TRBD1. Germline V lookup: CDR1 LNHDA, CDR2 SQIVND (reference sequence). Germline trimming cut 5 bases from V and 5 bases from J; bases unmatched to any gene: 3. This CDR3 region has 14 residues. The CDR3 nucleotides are TGTGCCAGTAGTGTGGACAGGAATAATTCACCCCTCCACTTT. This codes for CASSVDRNNSPLHF.

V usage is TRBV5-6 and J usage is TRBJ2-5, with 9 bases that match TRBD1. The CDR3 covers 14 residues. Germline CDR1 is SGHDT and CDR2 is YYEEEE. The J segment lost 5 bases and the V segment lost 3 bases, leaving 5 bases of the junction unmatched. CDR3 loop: CASSSPTGGETQYF. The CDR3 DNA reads TGTGCCAGCAGCTCACCGACAGGGGGGGAGACCCAGTACTTC.

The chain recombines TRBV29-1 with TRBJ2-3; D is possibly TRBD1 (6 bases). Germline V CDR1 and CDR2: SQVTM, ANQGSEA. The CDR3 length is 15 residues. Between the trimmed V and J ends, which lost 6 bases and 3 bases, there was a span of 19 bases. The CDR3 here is CSVGQSLGWTDTQYF. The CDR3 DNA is TGCAGCGTAGGACAGTCACTGGGATGGACAGATACGCAGTATTTT.

Here the CDR3 DNA reads TGCGCCAGCAGCTTTTCGGGACTCATCGCGTACGAGCAGTACTTC. It specifies CASSFSGLIAYEQYF. V usage is TRBV5-1 and J usage is TRBJ2-7, with D maybe TRBD2 (6 bases). This CDR3 contains 15 residues. Germline V gives CDR1 SGHRS, CDR2 YFSETQ. V lost 2 bases, J lost 4 bases, and 16 bases lay in between.

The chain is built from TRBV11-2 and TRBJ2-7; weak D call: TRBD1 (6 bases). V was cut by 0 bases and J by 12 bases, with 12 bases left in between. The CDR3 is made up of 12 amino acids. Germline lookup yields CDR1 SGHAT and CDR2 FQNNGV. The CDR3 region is CASSLDTQGPYF. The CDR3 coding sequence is TGTGCCAGCAGCTTAGATACGCAGGGGCCGTACTTC.

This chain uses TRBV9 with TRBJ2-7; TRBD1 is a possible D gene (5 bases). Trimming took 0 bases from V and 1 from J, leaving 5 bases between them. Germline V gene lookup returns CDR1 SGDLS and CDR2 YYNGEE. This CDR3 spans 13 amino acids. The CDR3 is CASSVGTSYEQYF. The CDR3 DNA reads TGTGCCAGCAGCGTAGGGACATCCTACGAGCAGTACTTC.

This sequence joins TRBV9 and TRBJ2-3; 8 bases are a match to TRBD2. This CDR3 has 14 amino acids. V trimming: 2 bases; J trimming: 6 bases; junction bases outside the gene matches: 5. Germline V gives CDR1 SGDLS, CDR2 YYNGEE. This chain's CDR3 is CASSVTAGADTQYF. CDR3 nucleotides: TGTGCCAGCAGCGTTACAGCGGGGGCGGATACGCAGTATTTT.

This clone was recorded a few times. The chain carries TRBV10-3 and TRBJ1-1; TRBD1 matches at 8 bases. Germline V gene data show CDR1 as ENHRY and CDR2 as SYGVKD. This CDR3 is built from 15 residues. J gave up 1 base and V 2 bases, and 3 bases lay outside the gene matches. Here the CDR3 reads CAISELDRGNTEAFF. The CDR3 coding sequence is TGTGCCATCAGTGAGCTCGACAGGGGGAACACTGAAGCTTTCTTT.

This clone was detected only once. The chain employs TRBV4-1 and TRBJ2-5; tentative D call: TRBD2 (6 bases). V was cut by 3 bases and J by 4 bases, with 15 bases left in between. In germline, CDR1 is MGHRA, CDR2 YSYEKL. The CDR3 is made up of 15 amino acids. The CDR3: CASSHGRDSSETQYF. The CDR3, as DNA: TGCGCCAGCAGCCATGGAAGGGACTCCTCAGAGACCCAGTACTTC.

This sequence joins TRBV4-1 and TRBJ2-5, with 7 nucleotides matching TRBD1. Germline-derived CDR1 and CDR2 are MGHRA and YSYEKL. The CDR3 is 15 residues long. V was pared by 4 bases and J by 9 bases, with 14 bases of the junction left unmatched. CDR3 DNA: TGCGCCAGCAGCCTCGGACAAACAGGGGAAGGAGCCCAGTACTTC. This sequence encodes CASSLGQTGEGAQYF.

This CDR3 reads CASSLGGRVEAFF. In nucleotides, the CDR3 is TGCGCCAGCAGCTTGGGTGGCAGGGTAGAAGCTTTCTTT. J is TRBJ1-1 and V is TRBV5-1, with TRBD1 as a possible D gene (5 bases). Germline V gene sequence: CDR1 SGHRS, CDR2 YFSETQ. This CDR3 has 13 residues. V was shortened by 0 bases and J by 8 bases, with 11 bases between the two germline ends.

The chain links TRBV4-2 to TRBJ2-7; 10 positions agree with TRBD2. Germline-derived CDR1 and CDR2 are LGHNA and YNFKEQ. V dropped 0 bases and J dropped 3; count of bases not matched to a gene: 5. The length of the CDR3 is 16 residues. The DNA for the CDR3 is TGTGCCAGCAGCCAAGACCTAGCGGGGGCCTTCTACGAGCAGTACTTC. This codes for CASSQDLAGAFYEQYF.

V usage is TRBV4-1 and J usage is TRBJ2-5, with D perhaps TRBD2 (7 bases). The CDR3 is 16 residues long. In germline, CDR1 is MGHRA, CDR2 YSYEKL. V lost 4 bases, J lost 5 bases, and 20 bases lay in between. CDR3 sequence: CASSRGFGGAGETQYF. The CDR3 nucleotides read TGCGCCAGCAGCCGCGGCTTTGGGGGGGCAGGGGAGACCCAGTACTTC.